This TCR beta chain was sequenced in a study of shared clonotypes between healthy human individuals. Each PCR replicate from the sorted subsets contained 200 to 250 ng DNA, which is 25,000 to 30,000 T cell genomes. Some clones are missing from TCRdb's copy, which holds only in-frame ones; the method was immunoSEQ multiplex PCR. The top ten clones hold 0.067% of a sample with 180,000 or so clones, roughly 91% of them seen once. The germline V gene encodes CDR1 KGHSH and CDR2 LQKENI. The CDR3 sequence is 15 residues long. About this clone: The antigen remains unidentified.

Broader study findings: Blood alone was sampled, and tissue repertoires likely differ. Against clonotypes common to all four donors, non-shared ones had lower generation probabilities.

This chain connects TRBV18 to TRBJ2-5; 7 bases map to TRBD1. The assigned J gene may be wrong: the sequence end matches TRBJ2-7 better. This clonotype was sampled from a woman aged 25 to 39 in good health. Input material: naive CD4+ T cells sorted from blood. Subset specified: CD45RA+ positively selected. The CDR3 loop is CASSPLQGEFYEQYF. CDR3 nucleotide sequence: TGTGCCAGCTCACCATTGCAGGGGGAATTCTACGAGCAGTACTTC.